The 31 T cell receptor beta chains in this list originate from one sample, sequenced in a study of blood T cell repertoires in COVID-19. Clones were read by immunoSEQ multiplex PCR, and TCRdb kept only the in-frame ones, dropping some. This table has about 300,000 clones, 87% appearing once. What was sequenced was peripheral blood. The source of these receptors is a young man with active or convalescent COVID-19.

This sequence joins TRBV4-3 and TRBJ1-2; TRBD1 is a possible D gene (5 bases). The CDR3 contains 14 residues. Germline-derived CDR1 and CDR2 are LGHNA and YSLEER. Trimming removed 0 bases from V and 3 bases from J, with 8 bases in between. The CDR3 spells CASSQDGRDYGYTF. In DNA, the CDR3 is TGCGCCAGCAGCCAAGACGGCAGGGACTATGGCTACACCTTC.

CDR3 coding DNA: TGTGCCATCGGAAGGACAGGAGGTCGTTACGATACGCAGTATTTT. It codes for CAIGRTGGRYDTQYF. The chain joins TRBV10-3 to TRBJ2-3, with 7 bases matching TRBD1. The junction had 14 bases not matched to a gene; V was cut back by 8 bases and J by 6 bases. The CDR3 runs 15 residues. CDR1 and CDR2 from the germline V gene are ENHRY and SYGVKD.

The J gene is TRBJ2-7, the V gene TRBV27, with 10 nucleotides matching TRBD2. V dropped 2 bases and J dropped 6; count of bases not matched to a gene: 16. The CDR3 has 18 amino acids. Germline V gene lookup returns CDR1 MNHEY and CDR2 SMNVEV (reference sequence). Here the CDR3 DNA reads TGTGCCAGCAGTTTACTCGCTAGCGGGAGTTTAAAGCGGGGCGAGCAGTACTTC. Protein product: CASSLLASGSLKRGEQYF.

A note on this clone: Since no conserved phenylalanine or tryptophan closes the CDR3, a read error is the likely cause. The DNA is omitted, as the CDR3 cannot be located on it reliably, and the CDR3 follows TCRdb's listing. The J gene is TRBJ1-1, the V gene TRBV3-1 (or the pseudogene TRBV3-2); the DNA was not used to check the table's D call, TRBD1. Including both end residues, the CDR3 is 16 amino acids long. Germline assignment: CDR1 LGHDT and CDR2 YNNKEL (reference sequence). The CDR3 is CASSHLRYWTGRQDTL.

This rearrangement joins TRBV7-2 to TRBJ1-1; 8 bases map to TRBD1. The CDR3 is 13 amino acids. Germline V lookup: CDR1 SGHTA, CDR2 FQGNSA. J was trimmed by 6 bases and V by 1 base; bases with no gene match: 1. In DNA, the CDR3 is TGTGCCAGCAGCTTAGAGACAGGGGCTGAAGCTTTCTTT. Residues: CASSLETGAEAFF. Full variable domain (outside the CDR3, taken from reference TRBV7-2 and TRBJ1-1): GAGVSQSPSNKVTEKGKDVELRCDPISGHTALYWYRQSLGQGLEFLIYFQGNSAPDKSGLPSDRFSAERTGGSVSTLTIQRTQQEDSAVYLCASSLETGAEAFFGQGTRLTVV.

The V and J genes are TRBV12-5 and TRBJ1-5; 8 bases match TRBD1. Germline assignment: CDR1 LGHNT and CDR2 FRNRAP. There are 17 residues in the CDR3. The J segment lost 3 bases and the V segment lost 0 bases, leaving 7 bases of the junction unmatched. The CDR3 spells CASGLVLGQGYNQPQHF. The CDR3 coding sequence is TGTGCTAGTGGTTTGGTACTAGGACAGGGATACAATCAGCCCCAGCATTTT.

This clone appeared a few times. The V and J genes are TRBV2 and TRBJ1-5; maybe TRBD1 (5 bases). The germline V and J ends were trimmed by 3 bases and 7 bases, with 13 bases remaining between them. This CDR3 has 14 amino acids. The germline CDR1 and CDR2 sequences are SNHLY and FYNNEI. The DNA of the CDR3 is TGTGCCAGCAGTGATCTGGCAGGGTTGCAGCCCCAGCATTTT. It is translated as CASSDLAGLQPQHF.

This chain links TRBV18 with TRBJ1-1, with no clear D. The germline CDR1 and CDR2 sequences are KGHSH and LQKENI. The CDR3 consists of 16 residues. Trimming took off 4 bases at V and 0 bases at J, with 15 bases between the two ends. Written as DNA, the CDR3 is TGTGCCAGCTCACGTTGGCAGTCCCTTATGAACACTGAAGCTTTCTTT. This sequence encodes CASSRWQSLMNTEAFF.

This chain connects TRBV19 to TRBJ2-5, with a possible D match to TRBD2 (5 bases). Germline CDR1 LNHDA, CDR2 SQIVND (reference sequence). With 1 base removed from V and 2 bases from J, the gap between germline ends came to 14 bases. The CDR3 runs 16 residues. The CDR3 loop is CASSIGVGLAQETQYF. The DNA for the CDR3 is TGTGCCAGTAGTATAGGAGTTGGGCTAGCTCAAGAGACCCAGTACTTC.

V is TRBV3-1 (or the pseudogene TRBV3-2) and J is TRBJ2-5, with TRBD2 as a possible D gene (6 bases). Germline CDR1 and CDR2: LGHDT and YNNKEL (reference sequence). CDR3 size: 15 residues. Trimming stripped 1 base from V and 3 bases from J, with 12 bases between. The CDR3 DNA reads TGTGCCAGCAGCCAAGCCGGGAGTCCCGAAGAGACCCAGTACTTC. Translated: CASSQAGSPEETQYF.

The genes are TRBV7-9 and TRBJ2-1; a weak D match, TRBD1 (5 bases). CDR3 length: 15 amino acids. The germline V gene has CDR1 SEHNR and CDR2 FQNEAQ (reference sequence). Between the trimmed V and J ends, which lost 7 bases and 5 bases, there was a span of 18 bases. The CDR3, as DNA: TGTGCCAGCAACAGACCGGAAGGGGTTCACAATGAGCAGTTCTTC. This translates into CASNRPEGVHNEQFF.

The CDR3 spells CASSPGTALYYGYTF. Here the CDR3 DNA reads TGTGCCAGCAGTCCCGGGACAGCCTTATATTATGGCTACACCTTC. The chain is built from TRBV27 and TRBJ1-2; TRBD1 agrees at 7 bases. CDR3 length: 15 residues. The germline V gene encodes CDR1 MNHEY and CDR2 SMNVEV (reference sequence). V dropped 5 bases and J dropped 5; count of bases not matched to a gene: 11.

This clone was recorded only once. The chain couples TRBV6-5 to TRBJ1-2, with 8 bases identical to TRBD1. The J segment lost 7 bases and the V segment lost 5 bases, leaving 6 bases of the junction unmatched. In germline, CDR1 is MNHEY, CDR2 SVGAGI. CDR3 length: 13 residues. The CDR3 DNA is TGTGCCAGCAGTACGACAGGGGTGGGTGGCTACACCTTC. As protein: CASSTTGVGGYTF.

This clone was recorded only once. J is TRBJ2-7 and V is TRBV10-3; tentatively, D is TRBD1 (6 bases). V lost 5 bases, J lost 7 bases, and 21 bases lay in between. The V gene's germline CDR1 is ENHRY and CDR2 SYGVKD. The CDR3 length is 15 residues. CDR3 sequence (DNA): TGTGCCATCAGTAAAAAGACAGGCCCAGATGAAGAGCAGTACTTC. This codes for CAISKKTGPDEEQYF.

The V and J genes are TRBV12-3 or TRBV12-4 and TRBJ2-7, with unresolved D. The ends were cut back, 3 bases at V and 2 bases at J, with 5 bases in the middle. This CDR3 region has 12 residues. For the CDR3, the DNA is TGTGCCAGCAGTTTCCGTCCCTACGAGCAGTACTTC. It codes for CASSFRPYEQYF.

This clone appeared once. The V gene is TRBV28, the J gene TRBJ1-6; possible D gene TRBD1, 5 bases. The CDR3 sequence is 16 residues long. Germline values: CDR1 MDHEN, CDR2 SYDVKM. The germline V and J ends were trimmed by 10 bases and 1 base, with 17 bases remaining between them. The CDR3 DNA reads TGTGCCACCCAGGGTTCAGCACGTTCCTATAATTCACCCCTCCACTTT. It specifies CATQGSARSYNSPLHF.

This clone was detected only once. J is TRBJ2-7 and V is TRBV29-1; 12 nucleotides line up with TRBD1. Per the germline V gene, CDR1 is SQVTM and CDR2 is ANQGSEA. Unmatched junction bases numbered 9, after V lost 3 bases and J lost 6 bases. This CDR3 region has 15 residues. CDR3 sequence: CSVDGTGTGGSEQYF. The CDR3 bases are TGCAGCGTTGACGGCACCGGGACAGGGGGCTCCGAGCAGTACTTC.

V gene TRBV27 combines with J gene TRBJ2-1; 13 bases are a match to TRBD2. Germline CDR1 is MNHEY and CDR2 is SMNVEV (reference sequence). The CDR3 sequence is 17 residues long. The ends lost 4 bases at V and 8 bases at J; junction bases unmatched: 11. CDR3 in amino acids: CASSSAPGTSGIHEQFF. For the CDR3, the DNA is TGTGCCAGCAGTTCCGCACCCGGGACTAGCGGGATCCATGAGCAGTTCTTC.

The gene calls are TRBV2 and TRBJ2-5, with TRBD2 identical over 7 bases. The CDR3 length is 17 residues. V lost 2 bases, J lost 4 bases, and 13 bases stayed unmatched. Germline assignment: CDR1 SNHLY and CDR2 FYNNEI. The CDR3 here is CASSERAGVNLGETQYF. The CDR3 region has the DNA TGTGCCAGCAGTGAAAGGGCGGGGGTCAACCTAGGAGAGACCCAGTACTTC.

The rearrangement joins TRBV5-1 to TRBJ2-3, with TRBD2 matching 7 bases. This CDR3 contains 15 residues. The germline V gene encodes CDR1 SGHRS and CDR2 YFSETQ. The V gene end was trimmed by 0 bases and the J gene end by 6 bases; junction bases not matched to a gene: 7. The CDR3 loop reads CASSLERGRYDTQYF. The CDR3 region has the DNA TGCGCCAGCAGCTTGGAGCGGGGTAGATACGATACGCAGTATTTT.

The chain is built from TRBV4-1 and TRBJ2-1; 9 bases are shared with TRBD2. The CDR3 consists of 16 residues. Germline loops: CDR1 MGHRA, CDR2 YSYEKL. Losses at the gene ends were 3 bases for V and 5 bases for J; bases not matched to a gene: 8. The CDR3 DNA is TGCGCCAGCAGCCACAGGACGGGACTAGCAAACAATGAGCAGTTCTTC. As protein: CASSHRTGLANNEQFF.

The chain employs TRBV7-9 and TRBJ2-1, with 14 bases identical to TRBD2. V shed 3 bases and J 8 bases; nucleotides not matched to a gene: 3. Germline-derived CDR1 and CDR2 are SEHNR and FQNEAQ (reference sequence). The CDR3 is 15 residues long. CDR3 in amino acids: CASSFLTSGGDEQFF. The CDR3 nucleotides are TGTGCCAGCAGCTTCCTGACTAGCGGGGGGGATGAGCAGTTCTTC.

The chain carries TRBV9 and TRBJ2-3; D not resolved. Germline V gene data show CDR1 as SGDLS and CDR2 as YYNGEE. V gave up 4 bases and J gave up 2 bases, with 17 bases separating them. This CDR3 comprises 16 residues. CDR3: CASSTPSGESTDTQYF. CDR3 DNA sequence: TGTGCCAGCAGCACACCCTCTGGAGAGTCCACAGATACGCAGTATTTT.

This sequence joins TRBV15 and TRBJ2-7, with 8 bases lining up with TRBD1. The V and J ends lost 6 bases and 5 bases, in that order; junction bases with no gene match: 9. CDR3 length: 14 amino acids. Germline V CDR1 and CDR2: LNHNV, YYDKDF (reference sequence). The DNA for the CDR3 is TGTGCCACCAGAAGCCACAGGGGGTTGGACGAGCAGTACTTC. Translated, it gives CATRSHRGLDEQYF.

As DNA, the CDR3 is TGTGCCAGCAGTTTAACCCCGGACAGCATGAACACTGAAGCTTTCTTT. Translating it yields CASSLTPDSMNTEAFF. The V and J genes are TRBV27 and TRBJ1-1, with D perhaps TRBD1 (6 bases). The CDR3 is 16 amino acids. In germline, CDR1 is MNHEY, CDR2 SMNVEV (reference sequence). Trimming took off 2 bases at V and 0 bases at J, with 13 bases between the two ends.

CDR3 protein: CASSQDGPLGQNRNQPQHF. In DNA form, the CDR3 reads TGTGCCAGCAGCCAAGATGGCCCCTTGGGGCAGAACCGCAATCAGCCCCAGCATTTT. The chain is built from TRBV3-1 (or the pseudogene TRBV3-2) and TRBJ1-5; the D gene is possibly TRBD1 (5 bases). Germline values: CDR1 LGHDT, CDR2 YNNKEL (reference sequence). The CDR3 is made up of 19 amino acids. Between the trimmed V and J ends, which lost 0 bases and 2 bases, there was a span of 20 bases.

This clone was recorded only once. The V call is TRBV7-2, the J call TRBJ1-4; 7 bases match TRBD1. The CDR3 has 18 amino acids. Per the germline V gene, CDR1 is SGHTA and CDR2 is FQGNSA. The junction had 11 bases not matched to a gene; V was cut back by 2 bases and J by 2 bases. The DNA of the CDR3 is TGTGCCAGCAGCTTAAGCCTGGACAGGTCTGAGACTAATGAAAAACTGTTTTTT. Its protein is CASSLSLDRSETNEKLFF.

The chain recombines TRBV5-4 with TRBJ2-5; D possibly corresponds to TRBD1 (5 bases). The germline V and J ends were trimmed by 6 bases and 5 bases, with 11 bases remaining between them. The CDR3 length is 12 residues. CDR1 SGHNT and CDR2 YYREEE come from the germline V gene (reference sequence). In DNA form, the CDR3 reads TGTGCCAGCAATAGGGGATCGGAGACCCAGTACTTC. Protein: CASNRGSETQYF.

In regard to this clone: This sample also contains other DNA sequences that code for the same CDR3. The chain recombines TRBV24-1 with TRBJ1-1; TRBD1 matches at 8 bases. Germline lookup yields CDR1 KGHDR and CDR2 SFDVKD. The ends lost 2 bases at V and 7 bases at J; junction bases unmatched: 5. The length of the CDR3 is 14 residues. The CDR3 spells CATSDSRGLGEAFF. The CDR3 DNA is TGTGCCACCAGTGATTCCAGGGGGCTCGGTGAAGCTTTCTTT.

This chain links TRBV3-1 (or the pseudogene TRBV3-2) with TRBJ1-1; D is unclear. Trimming left V 1 base short and J 4 bases short, with 10 bases between. The germline gives CDR1 LGHDT, CDR2 YNNKEL (reference sequence). This CDR3 is built from 14 residues. This CDR3 is CASSQVLDATEAFF. The CDR3 DNA reads as TGTGCCAGCAGCCAAGTATTAGATGCCACTGAAGCTTTCTTT.

DNA for the CDR3: TGTGCCAGCAGTCGGGACAGCGACTATGGCTACACCTTC. Translation: CASSRDSDYGYTF. The genes are TRBV28 and TRBJ1-2, with TRBD1 matching over 7 bases. This CDR3 has 13 residues. V lost 5 bases to trimming and J lost 3 bases; unmatched junction nucleotides: 3. Germline V gene data show CDR1 as MDHEN and CDR2 as SYDVKM.